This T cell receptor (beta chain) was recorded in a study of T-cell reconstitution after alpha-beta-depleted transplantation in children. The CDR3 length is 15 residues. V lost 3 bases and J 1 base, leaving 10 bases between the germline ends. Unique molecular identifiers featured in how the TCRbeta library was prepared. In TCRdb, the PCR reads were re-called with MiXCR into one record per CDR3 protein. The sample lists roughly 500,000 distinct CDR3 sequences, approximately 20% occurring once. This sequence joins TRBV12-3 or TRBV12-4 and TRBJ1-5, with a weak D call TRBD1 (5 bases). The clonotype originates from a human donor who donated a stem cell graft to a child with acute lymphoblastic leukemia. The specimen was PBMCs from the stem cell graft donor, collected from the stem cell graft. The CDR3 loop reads CASSLGERSNQPQHF. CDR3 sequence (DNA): TGTGCCAGCAGTTTGGGGGAAAGGAGCAATCAGCCCCAGCATTTT.